This section outlines one TCR beta chain sequence together with its context. Its antigen is not identified. This sample is drawn from a study of cytomegalovirus exposure and HLA in healthy donors. Overall study findings and caveats: Specific recognition of CMV antigens was confirmed in vitro for a few chains (all CMV-associated). For most TCR beta V segments, an earlier analysis put the productive rate at about 90% or about 30% of the time. Across all donors, roughly uniform sequencing depth was an assumption of the presence/absence analyses. Links to common viral pathogens appeared, in a later analysis, for several of the most significant clusters.

PCR involved 60 Vbeta and 13 Jbeta primers. Produced via immunoSEQ multiplex PCR; TCRdb's table is partial and in-frame only. Among fewer than 200,000 clones listed, more than 75% were seen once. Germline CDR1 and CDR2: SGHVS and FQNEAQ. This CDR3 comprises 15 residues. Trimming took 3 bases from V and 0 from J, leaving 9 bases between them. The chain joins TRBV7-8 to TRBJ1-5; D is undetermined. This clonotype was sampled from a man aged 40-55 years in good health and CMV-seropositive. Material for sequencing was PBMCs. This chain's CDR3 is CASSFARVSNQPQHF. The CDR3 coding sequence is TGTGCCAGCAGCTTTGCGAGGGTTAGCAATCAGCCCCAGCATTTT. Based on the CDR3 plus reference TRBV7-8 and TRBJ1-5, the full variable domain is GAGVSQSPRYKVAKRGQDVALRCDPISGHVSLFWYQQALGQGPEFLTYFQNEAQLDKSGLPSDRFFAERPEGSVSTLKIQRTQQEDSAVYLCASSFARVSNQPQHFGDGTRLSIL.